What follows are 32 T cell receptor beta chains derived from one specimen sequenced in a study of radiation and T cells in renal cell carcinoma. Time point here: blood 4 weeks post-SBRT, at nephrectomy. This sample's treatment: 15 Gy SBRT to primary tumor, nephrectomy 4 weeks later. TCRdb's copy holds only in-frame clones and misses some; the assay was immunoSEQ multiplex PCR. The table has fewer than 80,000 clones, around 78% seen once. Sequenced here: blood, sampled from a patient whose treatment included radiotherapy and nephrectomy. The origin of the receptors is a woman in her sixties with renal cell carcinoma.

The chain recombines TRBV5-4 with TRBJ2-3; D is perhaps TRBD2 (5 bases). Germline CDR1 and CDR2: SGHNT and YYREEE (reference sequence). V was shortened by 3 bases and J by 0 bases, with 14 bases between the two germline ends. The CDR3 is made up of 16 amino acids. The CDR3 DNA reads TGTGCCAGCAGCTCCCGGGGTGTCATTAGCACAGATACGCAGTATTTT. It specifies CASSSRGVISTDTQYF.

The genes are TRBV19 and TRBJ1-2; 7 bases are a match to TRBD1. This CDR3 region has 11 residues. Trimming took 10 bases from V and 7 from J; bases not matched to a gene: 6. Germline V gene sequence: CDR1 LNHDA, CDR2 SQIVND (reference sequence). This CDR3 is CAIPTGTGYTF. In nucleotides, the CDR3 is TGTGCCATCCCGACAGGGACTGGCTACACCTTC.

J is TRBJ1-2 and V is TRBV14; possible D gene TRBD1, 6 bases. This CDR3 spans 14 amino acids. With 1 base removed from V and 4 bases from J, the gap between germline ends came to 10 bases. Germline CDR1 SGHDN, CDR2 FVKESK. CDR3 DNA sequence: TGTGCCAGCAGCCAAGTACAGGGACCCTATGGCTACACCTTC. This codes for CASSQVQGPYGYTF.

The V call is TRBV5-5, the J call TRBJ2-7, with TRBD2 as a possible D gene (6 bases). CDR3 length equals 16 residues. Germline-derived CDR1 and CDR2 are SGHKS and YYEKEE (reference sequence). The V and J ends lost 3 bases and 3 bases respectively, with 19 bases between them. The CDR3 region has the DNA TGTGCCAGCAGCTCCCCGCAGGGCGTTAGCGGCTACGAGCAGTACTTC. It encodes CASSSPQGVSGYEQYF.

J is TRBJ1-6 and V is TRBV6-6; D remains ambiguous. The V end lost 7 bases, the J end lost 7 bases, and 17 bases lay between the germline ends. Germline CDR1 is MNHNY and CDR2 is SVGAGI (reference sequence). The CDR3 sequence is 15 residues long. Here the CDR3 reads CASNTLRAPNSPLHF. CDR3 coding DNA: TGTGCCAGCAATACACTGCGGGCACCGAATTCACCCCTCCACTTT.

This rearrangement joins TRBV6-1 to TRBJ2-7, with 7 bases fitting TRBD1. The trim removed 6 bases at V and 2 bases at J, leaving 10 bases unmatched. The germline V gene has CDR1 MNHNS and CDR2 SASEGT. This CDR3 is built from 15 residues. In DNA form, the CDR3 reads TGTGCCAGCAGAGGCCGGGACAGTGAAACCTACGAGCAGTACTTC. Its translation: CASRGRDSETYEQYF.

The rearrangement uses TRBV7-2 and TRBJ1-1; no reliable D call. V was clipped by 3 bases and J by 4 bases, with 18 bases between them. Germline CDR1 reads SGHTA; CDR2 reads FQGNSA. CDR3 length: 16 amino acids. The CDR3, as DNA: TGTGCCAGCAGCTTCTTTGGGATGGGCCCAGTCACTGAAGCTTTCTTT. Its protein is CASSFFGMGPVTEAFF.

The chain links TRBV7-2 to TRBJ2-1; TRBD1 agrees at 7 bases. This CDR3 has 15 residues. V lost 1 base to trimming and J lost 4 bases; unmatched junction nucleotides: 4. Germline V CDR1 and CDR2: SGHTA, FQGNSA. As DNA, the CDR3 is TGTGCCAGCAGCTTAGGCCGGGGACAGTACAATGAGCAGTTCTTC. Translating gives CASSLGRGQYNEQFF.

CDR3 loop: CASRITGDSNQPQHF. CDR3 DNA sequence: TGTGCCAGCAGGATCACAGGAGATAGCAATCAGCCCCAGCATTTT. V and J are TRBV6-6 and TRBJ1-5, with a possible D match to TRBD1 (5 bases). With 6 bases removed from V and 0 bases from J, the gap between germline ends came to 12 bases. CDR3 length: 15 residues. Germline V gene lookup returns CDR1 MNHNY and CDR2 SVGAGI (reference sequence).

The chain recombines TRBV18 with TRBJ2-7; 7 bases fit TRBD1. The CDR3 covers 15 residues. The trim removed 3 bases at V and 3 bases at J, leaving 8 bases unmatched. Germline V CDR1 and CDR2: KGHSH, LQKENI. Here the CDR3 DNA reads TGTGCCAGCTCACCGGGGACAGCTTCCCTCTACGAGCAGTACTTC. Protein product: CASSPGTASLYEQYF. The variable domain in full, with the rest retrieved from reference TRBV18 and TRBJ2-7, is NAGVMQNPRHLVRRRGQEARLRCSPMKGHSHVYWYRQLPEEGLKFMVYLQKENIIDESGMPKERFSAEFPKEGPSILRIQQVVRGDSAAYFCASSPGTASLYEQYFGPGTRLTVT.

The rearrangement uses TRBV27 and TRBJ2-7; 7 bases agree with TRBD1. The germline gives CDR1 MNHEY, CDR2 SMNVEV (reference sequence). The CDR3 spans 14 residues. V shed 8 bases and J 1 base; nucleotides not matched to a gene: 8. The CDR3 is CASAIDRVSYEQYF. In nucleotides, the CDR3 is TGTGCCAGCGCTATCGACAGGGTTTCCTACGAGCAGTACTTC.

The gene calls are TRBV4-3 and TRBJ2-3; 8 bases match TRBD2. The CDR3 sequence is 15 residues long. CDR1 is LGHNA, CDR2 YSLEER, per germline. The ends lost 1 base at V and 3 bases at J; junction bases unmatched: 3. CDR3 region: CASSQGSGGTDTQYF. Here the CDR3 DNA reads TGCGCCAGCAGCCAAGGGAGCGGGGGTACAGATACGCAGTATTTT.

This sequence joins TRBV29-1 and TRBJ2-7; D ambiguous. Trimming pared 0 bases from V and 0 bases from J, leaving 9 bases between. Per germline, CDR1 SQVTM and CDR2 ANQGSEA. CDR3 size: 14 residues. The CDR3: CSVEDGRSSYEQYF. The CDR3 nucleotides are TGCAGCGTTGAAGACGGCAGGAGCTCCTACGAGCAGTACTTC.

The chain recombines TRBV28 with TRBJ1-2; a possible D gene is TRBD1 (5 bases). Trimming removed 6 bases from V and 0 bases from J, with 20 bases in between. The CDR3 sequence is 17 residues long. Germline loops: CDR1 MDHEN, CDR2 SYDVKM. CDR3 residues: CASSPGGGSTTNYGYTF. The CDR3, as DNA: TGTGCCAGCAGCCCCGGGGGGGGATCCACGACTAACTATGGCTACACCTTC.

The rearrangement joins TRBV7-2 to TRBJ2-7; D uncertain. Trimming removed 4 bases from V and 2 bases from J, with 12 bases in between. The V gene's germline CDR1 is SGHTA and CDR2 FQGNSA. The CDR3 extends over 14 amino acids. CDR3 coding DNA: TGTGCCAGCAGCTCTTCTTTGGGTCCCTACGAGCAGTACTTC. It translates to CASSSSLGPYEQYF.

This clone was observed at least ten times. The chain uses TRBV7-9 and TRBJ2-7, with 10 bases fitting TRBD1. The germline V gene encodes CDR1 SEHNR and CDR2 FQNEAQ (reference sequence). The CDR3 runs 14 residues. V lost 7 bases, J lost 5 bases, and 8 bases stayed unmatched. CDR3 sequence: CASTPGTGVDEQYF. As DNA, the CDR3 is TGTGCCAGCACCCCCGGGACAGGGGTAGACGAGCAGTACTTC.

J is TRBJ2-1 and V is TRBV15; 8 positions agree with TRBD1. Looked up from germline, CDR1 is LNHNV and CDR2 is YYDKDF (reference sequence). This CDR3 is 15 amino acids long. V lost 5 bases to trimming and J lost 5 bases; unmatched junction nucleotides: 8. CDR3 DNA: TGTGCCACCAGCCCACCGGGACAGGTGGACAATGAGCAGTTCTTC. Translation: CATSPPGQVDNEQFF.

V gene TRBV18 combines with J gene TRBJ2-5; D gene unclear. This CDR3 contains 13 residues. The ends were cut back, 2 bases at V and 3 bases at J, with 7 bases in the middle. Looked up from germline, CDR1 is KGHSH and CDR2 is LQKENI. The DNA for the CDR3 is TGTGCCAGCTCACCATCCAGGAAAGAGACCCAGTACTTC. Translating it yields CASSPSRKETQYF.

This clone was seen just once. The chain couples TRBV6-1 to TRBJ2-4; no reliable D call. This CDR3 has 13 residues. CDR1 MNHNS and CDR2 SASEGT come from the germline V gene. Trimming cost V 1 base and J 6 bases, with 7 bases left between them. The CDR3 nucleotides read TGTGCCAGCAGTGAAGTTGGGGTAAACATTCAGTACTTC. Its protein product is CASSEVGVNIQYF.

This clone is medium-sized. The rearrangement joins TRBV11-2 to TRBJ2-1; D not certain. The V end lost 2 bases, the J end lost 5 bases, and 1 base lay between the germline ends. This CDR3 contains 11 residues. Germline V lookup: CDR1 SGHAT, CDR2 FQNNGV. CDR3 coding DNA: TGTGCCAGCAGCTTAAACAATGAGCAGTTCTTC. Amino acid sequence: CASSLNNEQFF.

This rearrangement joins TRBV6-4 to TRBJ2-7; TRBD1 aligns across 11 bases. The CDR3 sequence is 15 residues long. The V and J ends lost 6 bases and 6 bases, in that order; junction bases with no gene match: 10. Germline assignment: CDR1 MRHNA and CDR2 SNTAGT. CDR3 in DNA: TGTGCCAGCAGGGGACGGGACAGGGGGTGGCGCGAGCAGTACTTC. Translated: CASRGRDRGWREQYF.

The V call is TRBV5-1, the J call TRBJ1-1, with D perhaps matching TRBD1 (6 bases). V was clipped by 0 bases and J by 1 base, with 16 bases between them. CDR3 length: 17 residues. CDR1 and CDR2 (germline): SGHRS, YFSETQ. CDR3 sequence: CASSLAGDTLGNTEAFF. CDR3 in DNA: TGCGCCAGCAGCTTGGCCGGGGACACCCTAGGGAACACTGAAGCTTTCTTT. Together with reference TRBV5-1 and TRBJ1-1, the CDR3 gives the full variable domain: KAGVTQTPRYLIKTRGQQVTLSCSPISGHRSVSWYQQTPGQGLQFLFEYFSETQRNKGNFPGRFSGRQFSNSRSEMNVSTLELGDSALYLCASSLAGDTLGNTEAFFGQGTRLTVV.

Here the CDR3 DNA reads TGTGCCTGGAGCAACGGACAGGCACAGACCCAGTACTTC. Protein sequence: CAWSNGQAQTQYF. This chain connects TRBV30 to TRBJ2-5, with 7 bases matching TRBD1. Losses at the gene ends were 3 bases for V and 6 bases for J; bases not matched to a gene: 7. Germline loops: CDR1 GTSNPN, CDR2 SVGIG (reference sequence). The CDR3 runs 13 residues.

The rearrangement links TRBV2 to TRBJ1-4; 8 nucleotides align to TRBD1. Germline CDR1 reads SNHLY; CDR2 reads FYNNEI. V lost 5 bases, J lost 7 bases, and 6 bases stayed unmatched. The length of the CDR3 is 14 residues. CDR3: CASSLTGVGEKLFF. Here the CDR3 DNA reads TGTGCCAGCAGTCTGACAGGGGTGGGTGAAAAACTGTTTTTT.

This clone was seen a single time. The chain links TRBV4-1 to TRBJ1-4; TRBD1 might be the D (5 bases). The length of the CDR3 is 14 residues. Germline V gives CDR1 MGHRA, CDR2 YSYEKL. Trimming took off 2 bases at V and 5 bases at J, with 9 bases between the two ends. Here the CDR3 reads CASSQQGNNEKLFF. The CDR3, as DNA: TGCGCCAGCAGCCAACAGGGTAACAATGAAAAACTGTTTTTT.

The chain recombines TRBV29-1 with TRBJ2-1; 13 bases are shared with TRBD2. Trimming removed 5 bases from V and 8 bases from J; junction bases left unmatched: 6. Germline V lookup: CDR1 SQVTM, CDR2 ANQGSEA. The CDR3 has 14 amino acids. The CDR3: CSVWGLAGSDEQFF. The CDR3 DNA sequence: TGCAGCGTTTGGGGACTAGCGGGATCGGATGAGCAGTTCTTC.

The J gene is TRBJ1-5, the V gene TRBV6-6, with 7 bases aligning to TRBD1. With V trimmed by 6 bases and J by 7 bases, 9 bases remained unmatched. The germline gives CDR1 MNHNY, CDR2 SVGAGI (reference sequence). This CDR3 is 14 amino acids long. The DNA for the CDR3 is TGTGCCAGCAGCGCCCAGACAGGGACCCAGCCCCAGCATTTT. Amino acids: CASSAQTGTQPQHF.

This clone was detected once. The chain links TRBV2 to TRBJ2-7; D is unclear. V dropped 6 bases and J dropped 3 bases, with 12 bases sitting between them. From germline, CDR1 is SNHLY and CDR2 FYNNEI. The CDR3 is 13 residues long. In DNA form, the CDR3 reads TGTGCCAGCAGCTACACGACTTACTACGAGCAGTACTTC. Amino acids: CASSYTTYYEQYF.

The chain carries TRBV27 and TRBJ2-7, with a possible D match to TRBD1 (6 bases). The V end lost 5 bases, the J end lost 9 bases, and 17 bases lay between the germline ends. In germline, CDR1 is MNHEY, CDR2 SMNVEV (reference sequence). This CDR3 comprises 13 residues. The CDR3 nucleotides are TGTGCCAGCAGTCTTCCGGGACAAACGGCGCAGTACTTC. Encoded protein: CASSLPGQTAQYF.

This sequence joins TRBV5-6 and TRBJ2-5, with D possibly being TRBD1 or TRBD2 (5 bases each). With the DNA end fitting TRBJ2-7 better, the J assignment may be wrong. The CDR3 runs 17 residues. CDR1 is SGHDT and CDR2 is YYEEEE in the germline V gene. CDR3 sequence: CASSKGRVMGSSYEQYF. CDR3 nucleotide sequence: TGTGCCAGCAGCAAGGGACGCGTAATGGGATCTTCCTACGAGCAGTACTTC.

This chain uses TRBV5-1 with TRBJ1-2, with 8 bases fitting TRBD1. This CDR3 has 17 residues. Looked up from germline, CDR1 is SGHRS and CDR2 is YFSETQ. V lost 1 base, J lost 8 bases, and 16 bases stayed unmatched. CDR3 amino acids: CASSLNYVGSGGSGYTF. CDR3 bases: TGCGCCAGCAGCTTGAATTACGTGGGATCAGGGGGCAGCGGCTACACCTTC.

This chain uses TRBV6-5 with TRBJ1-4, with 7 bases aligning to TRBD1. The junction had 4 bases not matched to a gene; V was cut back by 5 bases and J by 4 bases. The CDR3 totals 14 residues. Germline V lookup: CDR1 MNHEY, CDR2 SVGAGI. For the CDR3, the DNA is TGTGCCAGCAGTCGCAGGGGGAGTAATGAAAAACTGTTTTTT. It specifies CASSRRGSNEKLFF.